This T cell receptor beta chain derives from a study of memory CD4+ T cells and cytomegalovirus serostatus. Study at large: Donors were healthy Belgian adults, fewer than ten CMV seropositive and 24 seronegative.

Overall study findings and caveats: CD4+ memory repertoires contained 67 of 164 reported CMV TCRbeta sequences.

Comment on this clone: Its antigen is not known.

Trimming cost V 4 bases and J 4 bases, with 18 bases left between them. CDR3 length: 16 amino acids. Per the germline V gene, CDR1 is MNHNY and CDR2 is SVGAGI (reference sequence). Single viable CD3+CD4+CD8-CD45RO+ cells were sorted as the memory CD4+ T cells. Here immunoSEQ multiplex PCR was the method, and the copy in TCRdb shows in-frame clones only, minus some. This sample has some 65,000 clones, with around 82% found just once. Sequencing input: memory CD4+ T cells from blood. The chain joins TRBV6-6 to TRBJ2-3; D unclear. The TCR originated in an adult in good health and CMV-seronegative. Some clones in this sample may be carry-over from other donors' samples. The CDR3 DNA reads as TGTGCCAGCAGTTTCGCTCGGGTTGCCGGCGCAGATACGCAGTATTTT. This codes for CASSFARVAGADTQYF.